The sequence of this T cell receptor (beta chain) was determined in a study of breast tumors, draining lymph nodes, adjacent tissues. This CDR3 has 16 amino acids. Trimming pared 1 base from V and 1 base from J, leaving 14 bases between. From germline, CDR1 is DFQATT and CDR2 SNEGSKA (reference sequence). In this sample, this clonotype turned up many times. Samples came from axillary lymph nodes draining the breast cancer. TCRdb analysed the multiplex PCR reads with MiXCR anew, one entry per CDR3 protein. The sample consists of about 110,000 distinct CDR3 sequences, roughly 29% of them appearing once.

This receptor was identified in a female donor with breast cancer. Some clones in this sample may be carry-over from other donors' samples. Sequencing was done on a sample of axillary lymph node tissue. V is TRBV20-1 and J is TRBJ2-1; D is ambiguous. CDR3 residues: CSARGSRLSSYNEQFF. The CDR3 nucleotides read TGCAGTGCTAGAGGTAGCCGCTTGAGTTCCTACAATGAGCAGTTCTTC.